The 19 T cell receptor beta chains given below trace back to one sample, sequenced in a study of regulatory T cells in long-lasting Graves disease. Relying on iRepertoire HTBI primers and Arm-PCR of CDR3 regions, the team built TCR beta libraries. TCRdb ran MiXCR on the multiplex PCR reads and lists one entry per CDR3 protein. This table holds around 450,000 distinct CDR3 sequences, over 14% found once. Documented time point: newly diagnosed GD, antithyroid drugs for less than 3 months. Scientists built the TCR library using RNA that was extracted from PBMCs. This sample also appeared in a second study, on T cells in Graves' hyperthyroidism and ophthalmopathy.

Sequencing used peripheral blood mononuclear cells (PBMCs), obtained at new diagnosis, from a patient treated with antithyroid drugs. Receptor source: a middle-aged woman with Graves disease.

The rearrangement uses TRBV4-3 and TRBJ1-5, with 8 bases fitting TRBD1. This CDR3 comprises 17 residues. V trimming: 0 bases; J trimming: 3 bases; junction bases outside the gene matches: 7. CDR1 and CDR2 from the germline V gene are LGHNA and YSLEER. The CDR3, as DNA: TGCGCCAGCAGCCAAGATCGCTCAGGGGGCTACAATCAGCCCCAGCATTTT. It encodes CASSQDRSGGYNQPQHF.

Regarding this clonotype: A clone one base away is much larger, so this may be a read error. The chain couples TRBV2 to TRBJ2-6, with D perhaps TRBD1 (5 bases). CDR3 length: 17 amino acids. CDR1 SNHLY and CDR2 FYNNEI come from the germline V gene. The DNA of the CDR3 is TGTGCCAGCAGTTTTTGGCATTCAGACGCTGGGGCCAACGTCCCGACTTTC. Protein sequence: CASSFWHSDAGANVPTF.

This clonotype was seen many times. The chain combines TRBV5-1 with TRBJ2-1; TRBD2 aligns across 12 bases. CDR3 length equals 17 residues. CDR1 and CDR2 (germline): SGHRS, YFSETQ. Trimming took 0 bases from V and 14 from J; bases not matched to a gene: 15. The CDR3 protein is CASSLEGLAGGPSLEFF. CDR3 coding DNA: TGCGCCAGCAGCTTGGAGGGTCTAGCGGGAGGGCCTTCTTTGGAGTTCTTC.

This clonotype appeared a single time. V is TRBV12-5 and J is TRBJ1-1; D is uncertain. Germline CDR1 and CDR2: LGHNT and FRNRAP. The germline V and J ends were trimmed by 1 base and 1 base, with 4 bases remaining between them. This CDR3 comprises 13 residues. The CDR3 sequence: CASGLERNTEAFF. The CDR3 DNA is TGTGCTAGTGGTTTGGAACGGAACACTGAAGCTTTCTTT.

The CDR3 region has the DNA TGTGCCAGCAGCTGGGAGGATTACAATGAGCAGTTCTTC. Translation gives CASSWEDYNEQFF. This chain links TRBV7-2 with TRBJ2-1; TRBD2 might be the D (6 bases). Germline V CDR1 and CDR2: SGHTA, FQGNSA. Between the trimmed V and J ends, which lost 4 bases and 4 bases, there was a span of 8 bases. The CDR3 is 13 residues long.

This clonotype was observed a few times. The DNA for the CDR3 is TGCAGTGCTACAGAACAGGGGTATAATTCACCCCTCCACTTT. It codes for CSATEQGYNSPLHF. V and J are TRBV20-1 and TRBJ1-6; TRBD1 matches at 7 bases. Germline CDR1 DFQATT, CDR2 SNEGSKA (reference sequence). The CDR3 sequence is 14 residues long. J lost 4 bases, V lost 4 bases, and 4 bases had no gene match.

This clonotype was counted between two and nine times. The V call is TRBV6-2 or TRBV6-3, the J call TRBJ2-3; D unclear. The CDR3 is 14 amino acids. V was pared by 6 bases and J by 0 bases, with 10 bases between. Germline-derived CDR1 and CDR2 are MNHEY and SVGEGT. CDR3 region: CASRAQTSTDTQYF. In nucleotides, the CDR3 is TGTGCCAGCAGAGCACAGACTAGCACAGATACGCAGTATTTT.

This clonotype was picked up many times. The rearrangement uses TRBV12-3 or TRBV12-4 and TRBJ2-6, with 13 bases matching TRBD2. The length of the CDR3 is 18 residues. V lost 6 bases, J lost 3 bases, and 8 bases stayed unmatched. The CDR3 coding sequence is TGTGCCAGCAGCTTTGAACTAGCGGGAGGGGTTGGGGCCAACGTCCTGACTTTC. Its translation: CASSFELAGGVGANVLTF.

The table lists this clonotype with a few counts. This sequence joins TRBV7-9 and TRBJ2-5, with a tentative D call TRBD1 (6 bases). CDR1 is SEHNR and CDR2 is FQNEAQ in the germline V gene (reference sequence). V was shortened by 6 bases and J by 1 base, with 12 bases between the two germline ends. CDR3 size: 14 residues. The CDR3 here is CASSNDRRQETQYF. For the CDR3, the DNA is TGTGCCAGCAGTAACGACAGGCGCCAAGAGACCCAGTACTTC.

This clonotype was picked up many times. The DNA is left out, because the CDR3 cannot be placed on it with certainty; the CDR3 is given as TCRdb lists it. The rearrangement links TRBV28 to TRBJ2-1; TRBD1, the table's D call, was not compared with the DNA. Germline V lookup: CDR1 MDHEN, CDR2 SYDVKM. The CDR3 spans 13 amino acids, including both terminal residues. The CDR3 sequence is CASSTSDGRGPLF.

This clonotype showed up many times. The CDR3 region is CASSSWDTPLYGYTF. DNA for the CDR3: TGTGCCAGCAGTTCTTGGGACACACCACTCTATGGCTACACCTTC. The rearrangement uses TRBV27 and TRBJ1-2, with a weak D call TRBD1 (6 bases). The CDR3 is 15 amino acids. Germline loops: CDR1 MNHEY, CDR2 SMNVEV (reference sequence). Trimming took off 4 bases at V and 4 bases at J, with 16 bases between the two ends.

This chain joins TRBV7-6 and TRBJ2-7, with 8 bases that match TRBD1. The length of the CDR3 is 14 residues. The junction had 5 bases not matched to a gene; V was cut back by 0 bases and J by 7 bases. CDR1 and CDR2 from the germline V gene are SGHVS and FNYEAQ. CDR3 in amino acids: CASSLARQGREQYF. The CDR3 region has the DNA TGTGCCAGCAGCTTAGCAAGACAGGGGAGGGAGCAGTACTTC.

This clonotype has more than one count but fewer than ten. This clone may be a read error of a much larger clone one base away. The rearrangement links TRBV3-1 to TRBJ2-5, with D possibly being TRBD1 (7 bases). From germline, CDR1 is LGHDT and CDR2 YNNKEL (reference sequence). V was shortened by 1 base and J by 14 bases, with 20 bases between the two germline ends. This CDR3 comprises 14 residues. The CDR3 here is CASSQGGTVHLIYF. The CDR3 DNA is TGTGCCAGCAGCCAAGGCGGGACAGTTCATTTGATCTACTTC.

This clonotype has just a few counts. Given a much more abundant clone one base away, this may be a read error. The chain recombines TRBV5-1 with TRBJ2-7; 12 bases map to TRBD2. Germline lookup yields CDR1 SGHRS and CDR2 YFSETQ. The CDR3 spans 16 residues. The CDR3 is CASSQAGLAGSYGQYF. The CDR3 coding sequence is TGCGCCAGCAGCCAAGCTGGACTAGCGGGATCCTACGGGCAGTACTTC.

Points on this clonotype: This may be a read error: a much more frequent sequence differs by one nucleotide. The chain carries TRBV10-3 and TRBJ1-4; D not certain. CDR1 is ENHRY and CDR2 is SYGVKD in the germline V gene. V was clipped by 2 bases and J by 13 bases, with 11 bases between them. The CDR3 runs to 12 residues. The CDR3, as DNA: TGTGCCATCAGTGAGACGGCCAATATACTGTTTTTT. Amino acids: CAISETANILFF.

The genes are TRBV7-9 and TRBJ2-3; D gene uncertain. V lost 4 bases to trimming and J lost 0 bases, with 11 bases between them. Looked up from germline, CDR1 is SEHNR and CDR2 is FQNEAQ (reference sequence). The CDR3 runs to 15 residues. For the CDR3, the DNA is TGTGCCAGCAGCTCAGAACGTTCTAGCACAGATACGCAGTATTTT. Translation: CASSSERSSTDTQYF.

This clonotype came up many times. The chain combines TRBV7-9 with TRBJ2-1, with D unresolved. V lost 2 bases to trimming and J lost 5 bases, with 16 bases between them. Germline V gives CDR1 SEHNR, CDR2 FQNEAQ (reference sequence). The CDR3 is 16 residues long. In DNA, the CDR3 is TGTGCCAGCAGCTTAACCCCCGGTAGGGAAGACAATGAGCAGTTCTTC. Translation gives CASSLTPGREDNEQFF.

In this sample, this clonotype turned up many times. The rearrangement joins TRBV28 to TRBJ2-3; D may be TRBD2 (6 bases). Germline V gives CDR1 MDHEN, CDR2 SYDVKM. The CDR3 loop spans 15 amino acids. V lost 5 bases and J 2 bases, leaving 14 bases between the germline ends. CDR3 nucleotide sequence: TGTGCCAGCAGTGTCCCCGGGACTCACACAGATACGCAGTATTTT. This gives the protein CASSVPGTHTDTQYF.

This clonotype was observed a handful of times. The rearrangement uses TRBV30 and TRBJ2-2; weak D call: TRBD2 (5 bases). Germline V gene lookup returns CDR1 GTSNPN and CDR2 SVGIG (reference sequence). The CDR3 runs to 14 residues. The V gene lost 3 bases and the J gene lost 1 base, with 9 bases spanning the gap. CDR3 loop: CAWRGVGNTGELFF. The CDR3 DNA reads TGTGCCTGGAGGGGAGTGGGGAACACCGGGGAGCTGTTTTTT. Supplemented by reference TRBV30 and TRBJ2-2, the full variable domain reads SQTIHQWPATLVQPVGSPLSLECTVEGTSNPNLYWYRQAAGRGLQLLFYSVGIGQISSEVPQNLSASRPQDRQFILSSKKLLLSDSGFYLCAWRGVGNTGELFFGEGSRLTVL.